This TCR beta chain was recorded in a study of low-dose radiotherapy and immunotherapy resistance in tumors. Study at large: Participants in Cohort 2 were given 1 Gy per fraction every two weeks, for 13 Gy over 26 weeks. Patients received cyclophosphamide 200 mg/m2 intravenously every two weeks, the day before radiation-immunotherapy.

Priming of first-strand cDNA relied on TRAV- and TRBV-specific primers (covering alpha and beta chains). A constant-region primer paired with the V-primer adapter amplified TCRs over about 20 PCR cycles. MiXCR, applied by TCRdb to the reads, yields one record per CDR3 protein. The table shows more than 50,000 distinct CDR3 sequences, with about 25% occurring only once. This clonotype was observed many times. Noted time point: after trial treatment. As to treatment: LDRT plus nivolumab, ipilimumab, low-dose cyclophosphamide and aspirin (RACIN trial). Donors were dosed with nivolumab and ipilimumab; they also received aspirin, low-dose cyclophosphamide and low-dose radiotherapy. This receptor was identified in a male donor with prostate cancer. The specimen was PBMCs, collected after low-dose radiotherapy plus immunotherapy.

As DNA, the CDR3 is TGCAGTGCAGGGGGCTCCTACGAGCAGTACTTC. It specifies CSAGGSYEQYF. J is TRBJ2-7 and V is TRBV20-1, with TRBD1 as a possible D gene (6 bases). CDR1 and CDR2 (germline): DFQATT, SNEGSKA (reference sequence). The CDR3 runs to 11 residues. The V and J ends lost 6 bases and 0 bases respectively, with 6 bases between them.